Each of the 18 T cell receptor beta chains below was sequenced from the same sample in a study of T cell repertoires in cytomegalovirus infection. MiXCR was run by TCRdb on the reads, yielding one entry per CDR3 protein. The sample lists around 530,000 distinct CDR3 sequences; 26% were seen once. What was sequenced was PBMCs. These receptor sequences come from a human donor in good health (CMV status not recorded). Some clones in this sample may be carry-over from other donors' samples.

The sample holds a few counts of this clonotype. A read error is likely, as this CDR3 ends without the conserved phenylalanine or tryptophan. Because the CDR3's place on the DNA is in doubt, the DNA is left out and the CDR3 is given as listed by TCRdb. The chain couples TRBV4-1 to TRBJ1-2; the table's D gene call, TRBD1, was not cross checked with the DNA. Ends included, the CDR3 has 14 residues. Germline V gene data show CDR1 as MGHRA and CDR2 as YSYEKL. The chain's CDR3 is CASSQDFNRDIGPL.

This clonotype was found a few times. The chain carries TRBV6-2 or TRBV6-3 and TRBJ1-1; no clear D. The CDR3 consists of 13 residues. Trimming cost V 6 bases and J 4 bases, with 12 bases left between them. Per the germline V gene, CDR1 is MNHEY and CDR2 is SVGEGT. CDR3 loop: CASSRTSGTEAFF. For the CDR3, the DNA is TGTGCCAGCAGCCGGACCTCGGGCACTGAAGCTTTCTTT.

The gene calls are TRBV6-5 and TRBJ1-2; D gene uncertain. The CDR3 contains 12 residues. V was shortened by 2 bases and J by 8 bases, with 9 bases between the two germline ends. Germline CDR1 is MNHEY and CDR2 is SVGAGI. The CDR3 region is CASSYDSGGYTF. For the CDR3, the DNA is TGTGCCAGCAGTTACGATAGCGGCGGCTACACCTTC.

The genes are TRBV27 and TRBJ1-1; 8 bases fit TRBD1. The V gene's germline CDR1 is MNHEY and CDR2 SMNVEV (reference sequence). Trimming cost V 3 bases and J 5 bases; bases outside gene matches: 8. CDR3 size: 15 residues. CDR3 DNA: TGTGCCAGCAGTTTCTCAGGGGGCGCAGGAACTGAAGCTTTCTTT. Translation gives CASSFSGGAGTEAFF.

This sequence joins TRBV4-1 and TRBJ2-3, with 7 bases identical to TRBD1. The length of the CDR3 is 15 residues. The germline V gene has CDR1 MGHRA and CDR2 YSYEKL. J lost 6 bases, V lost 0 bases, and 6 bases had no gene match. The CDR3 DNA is TGCGCCAGCAGCCAAGAGCCAGACAGGGCCGATACGCAGTATTTT. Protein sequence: CASSQEPDRADTQYF.

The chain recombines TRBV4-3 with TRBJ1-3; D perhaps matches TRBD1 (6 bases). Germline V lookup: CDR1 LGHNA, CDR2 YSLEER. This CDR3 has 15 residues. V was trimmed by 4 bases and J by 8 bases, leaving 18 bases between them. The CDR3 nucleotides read TGCGCCAGCAGCCCAAAAGCGACAGGCAGTGACACCATATATTTT. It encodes CASSPKATGSDTIYF.

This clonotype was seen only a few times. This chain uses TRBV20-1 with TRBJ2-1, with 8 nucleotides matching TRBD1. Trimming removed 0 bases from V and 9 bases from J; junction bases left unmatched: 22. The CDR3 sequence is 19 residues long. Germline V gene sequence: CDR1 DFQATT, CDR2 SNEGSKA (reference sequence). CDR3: CSARELTFQGAPISGEQFF. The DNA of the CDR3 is TGCAGTGCTAGAGAGCTCACATTCCAGGGGGCGCCCATATCTGGTGAGCAGTTCTTC.

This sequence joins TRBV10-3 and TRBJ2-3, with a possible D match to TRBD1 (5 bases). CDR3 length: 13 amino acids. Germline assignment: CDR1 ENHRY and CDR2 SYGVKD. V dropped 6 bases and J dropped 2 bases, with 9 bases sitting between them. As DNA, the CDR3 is TGTGCCATCAGGGCTGGGGCCACAGATACGCAGTATTTT. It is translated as CAIRAGATDTQYF.

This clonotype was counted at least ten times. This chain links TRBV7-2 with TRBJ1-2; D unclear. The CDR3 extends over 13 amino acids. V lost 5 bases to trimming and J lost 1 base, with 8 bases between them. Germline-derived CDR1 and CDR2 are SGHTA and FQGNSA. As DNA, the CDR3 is TGTGCCAGCAGCCACACTGGTAACTATGGCTACACCTTC. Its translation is CASSHTGNYGYTF.

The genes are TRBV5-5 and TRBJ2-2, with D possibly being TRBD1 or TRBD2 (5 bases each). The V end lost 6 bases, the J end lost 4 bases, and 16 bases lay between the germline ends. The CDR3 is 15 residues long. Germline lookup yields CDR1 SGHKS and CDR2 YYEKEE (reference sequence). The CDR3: CASNSALGPTGELFF. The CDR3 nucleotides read TGTGCCAGCAACTCGGCTCTGGGACCCACCGGGGAGCTGTTTTTT.

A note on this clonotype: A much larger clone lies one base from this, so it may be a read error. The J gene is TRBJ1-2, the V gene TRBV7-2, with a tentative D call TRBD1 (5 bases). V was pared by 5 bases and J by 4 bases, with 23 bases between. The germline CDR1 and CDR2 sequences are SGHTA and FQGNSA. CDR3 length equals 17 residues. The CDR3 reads CASSPTSGAVIPYGYTF. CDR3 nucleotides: TGTGCCAGCAGCCCCACATCCGGGGCAGTCATACCCTATGGCTACACCTTC.

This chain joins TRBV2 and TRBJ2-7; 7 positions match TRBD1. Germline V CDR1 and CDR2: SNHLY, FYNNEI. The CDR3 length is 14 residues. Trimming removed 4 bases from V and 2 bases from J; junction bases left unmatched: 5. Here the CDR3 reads CASSAWDSPYEQYF. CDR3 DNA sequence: TGTGCCAGCAGTGCTTGGGACAGTCCCTACGAGCAGTACTTC.

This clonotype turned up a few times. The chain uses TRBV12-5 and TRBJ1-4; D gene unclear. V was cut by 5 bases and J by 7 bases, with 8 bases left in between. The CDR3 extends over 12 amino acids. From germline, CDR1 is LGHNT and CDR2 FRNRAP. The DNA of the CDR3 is TGTGCTAGTGGTCCATACAGTGAAAAACTGTTTTTT. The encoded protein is CASGPYSEKLFF.

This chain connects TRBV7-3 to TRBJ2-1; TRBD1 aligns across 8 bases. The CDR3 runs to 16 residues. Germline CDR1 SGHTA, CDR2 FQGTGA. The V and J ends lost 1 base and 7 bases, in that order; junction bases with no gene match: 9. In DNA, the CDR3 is TGTGCCAGCAGCTTAATGGGACAGGCGGCTAAGAATGAGCAGTTCTTC. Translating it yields CASSLMGQAAKNEQFF.

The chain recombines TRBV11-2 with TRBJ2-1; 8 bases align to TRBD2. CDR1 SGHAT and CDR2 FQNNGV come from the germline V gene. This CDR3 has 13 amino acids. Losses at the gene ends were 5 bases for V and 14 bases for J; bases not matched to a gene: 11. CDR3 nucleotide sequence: TGTGCCAGCAGCCCCCTAGGACTAGCATCGGAGTTCTTC. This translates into CASSPLGLASEFF.

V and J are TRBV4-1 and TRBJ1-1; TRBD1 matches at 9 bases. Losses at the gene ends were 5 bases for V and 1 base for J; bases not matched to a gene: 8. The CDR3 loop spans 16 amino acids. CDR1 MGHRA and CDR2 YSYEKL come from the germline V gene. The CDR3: CASSNVWTGENTEAFF. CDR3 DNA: TGCGCCAGCAGCAATGTGTGGACAGGGGAGAACACTGAAGCTTTCTTT.

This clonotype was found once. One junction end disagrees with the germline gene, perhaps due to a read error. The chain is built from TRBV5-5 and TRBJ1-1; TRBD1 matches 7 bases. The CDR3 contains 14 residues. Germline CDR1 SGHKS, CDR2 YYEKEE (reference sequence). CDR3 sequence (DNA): TGTGCCAGCAGCTTCCGGGACAGAAAGCCTGAAGCCTTCTTT. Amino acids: CASSFRDRKPEAFF.

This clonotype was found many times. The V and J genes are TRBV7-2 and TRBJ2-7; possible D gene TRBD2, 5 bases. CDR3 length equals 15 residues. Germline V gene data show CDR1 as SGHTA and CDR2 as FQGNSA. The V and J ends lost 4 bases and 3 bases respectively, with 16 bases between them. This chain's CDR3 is CASSSDHGRDYEQYV. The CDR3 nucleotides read TGTGCCAGCAGCTCAGATCATGGACGGGACTACGAGCAGTACGTC.